Listed here are 2 T cell receptor beta chains from one sample, sequenced in a study of neoadjuvant anti-PD-1 for oral cavity cancer. Described time point: after neoadjuvant nivolumab, at surgical resection. The method was immunoSEQ multiplex PCR; TCRdb's version includes in-frame clones alone and lacks a portion of them. Among some 15,000 clones listed, roughly two fifths were seen once. The material was tumor tissue, obtained after nivolumab (anti-PD-1) treatment. The receptors originated from a person between 40 and 79 years old with oral cavity squamous cell carcinoma.

This clone was found a few times. The rearrangement links TRBV6-1 to TRBJ2-6; D is uncertain. Looked up from germline, CDR1 is MNHNS and CDR2 is SASEGT. V lost 4 bases, J lost 2 bases, and 18 bases lay in between. The CDR3 has 18 residues. The CDR3 nucleotides read TGTGCCAGCAGTGGAGACCCACTGTTGAATGCTGGGGCCAACGTCCTGACTTTC. It yields the protein CASSGDPLLNAGANVLTF.

This chain connects TRBV10-3 to TRBJ1-2; D ambiguous. The CDR3 is 13 amino acids. With 5 bases removed from V and 5 bases from J, the gap between germline ends came to 12 bases. Germline CDR1 ENHRY, CDR2 SYGVKD. CDR3 coding DNA: TGTGCCATCAGTTCGGTAGTAGGGTATGGCTACACCTTC. This gives the protein CAISSVVGYGYTF.